The entry below gives a single T cell receptor beta chain sequence along with its context. Its antigen is still unknown. The source of the sample is a study of cytomegalovirus exposure and HLA in healthy donors. Overall study findings and caveats: CMV serostatus was the sole immune exposure data available.

Whereas donors were nominally healthy upon sampling, unrecorded immune exposures were probable. Germline CDR1 and CDR2: LNHDA and SQIVND (reference sequence). V was trimmed by 2 bases and J by 5 bases, leaving 12 bases between them. This CDR3 has 15 amino acids. PCR used 60 Vbeta primers and 13 Jbeta primers. Sequencing was performed with immunoSEQ multiplex PCR; in TCRdb, only in-frame clones are kept and a portion is missing. The sample has around 190,000 clones; 65% to 85% are singletons. Sequenced material: PBMCs. This receptor was identified in a man in his late teens or twenties in good health and CMV-seronegative. This chain connects TRBV19 to TRBJ2-2, with D possibly being TRBD2 (6 bases). Here the CDR3 DNA reads TGTGCCAGTAGTATACGGGGGATAGCTACCGGGGAGCTGTTTTTT. Translating it yields CASSIRGIATGELFF.